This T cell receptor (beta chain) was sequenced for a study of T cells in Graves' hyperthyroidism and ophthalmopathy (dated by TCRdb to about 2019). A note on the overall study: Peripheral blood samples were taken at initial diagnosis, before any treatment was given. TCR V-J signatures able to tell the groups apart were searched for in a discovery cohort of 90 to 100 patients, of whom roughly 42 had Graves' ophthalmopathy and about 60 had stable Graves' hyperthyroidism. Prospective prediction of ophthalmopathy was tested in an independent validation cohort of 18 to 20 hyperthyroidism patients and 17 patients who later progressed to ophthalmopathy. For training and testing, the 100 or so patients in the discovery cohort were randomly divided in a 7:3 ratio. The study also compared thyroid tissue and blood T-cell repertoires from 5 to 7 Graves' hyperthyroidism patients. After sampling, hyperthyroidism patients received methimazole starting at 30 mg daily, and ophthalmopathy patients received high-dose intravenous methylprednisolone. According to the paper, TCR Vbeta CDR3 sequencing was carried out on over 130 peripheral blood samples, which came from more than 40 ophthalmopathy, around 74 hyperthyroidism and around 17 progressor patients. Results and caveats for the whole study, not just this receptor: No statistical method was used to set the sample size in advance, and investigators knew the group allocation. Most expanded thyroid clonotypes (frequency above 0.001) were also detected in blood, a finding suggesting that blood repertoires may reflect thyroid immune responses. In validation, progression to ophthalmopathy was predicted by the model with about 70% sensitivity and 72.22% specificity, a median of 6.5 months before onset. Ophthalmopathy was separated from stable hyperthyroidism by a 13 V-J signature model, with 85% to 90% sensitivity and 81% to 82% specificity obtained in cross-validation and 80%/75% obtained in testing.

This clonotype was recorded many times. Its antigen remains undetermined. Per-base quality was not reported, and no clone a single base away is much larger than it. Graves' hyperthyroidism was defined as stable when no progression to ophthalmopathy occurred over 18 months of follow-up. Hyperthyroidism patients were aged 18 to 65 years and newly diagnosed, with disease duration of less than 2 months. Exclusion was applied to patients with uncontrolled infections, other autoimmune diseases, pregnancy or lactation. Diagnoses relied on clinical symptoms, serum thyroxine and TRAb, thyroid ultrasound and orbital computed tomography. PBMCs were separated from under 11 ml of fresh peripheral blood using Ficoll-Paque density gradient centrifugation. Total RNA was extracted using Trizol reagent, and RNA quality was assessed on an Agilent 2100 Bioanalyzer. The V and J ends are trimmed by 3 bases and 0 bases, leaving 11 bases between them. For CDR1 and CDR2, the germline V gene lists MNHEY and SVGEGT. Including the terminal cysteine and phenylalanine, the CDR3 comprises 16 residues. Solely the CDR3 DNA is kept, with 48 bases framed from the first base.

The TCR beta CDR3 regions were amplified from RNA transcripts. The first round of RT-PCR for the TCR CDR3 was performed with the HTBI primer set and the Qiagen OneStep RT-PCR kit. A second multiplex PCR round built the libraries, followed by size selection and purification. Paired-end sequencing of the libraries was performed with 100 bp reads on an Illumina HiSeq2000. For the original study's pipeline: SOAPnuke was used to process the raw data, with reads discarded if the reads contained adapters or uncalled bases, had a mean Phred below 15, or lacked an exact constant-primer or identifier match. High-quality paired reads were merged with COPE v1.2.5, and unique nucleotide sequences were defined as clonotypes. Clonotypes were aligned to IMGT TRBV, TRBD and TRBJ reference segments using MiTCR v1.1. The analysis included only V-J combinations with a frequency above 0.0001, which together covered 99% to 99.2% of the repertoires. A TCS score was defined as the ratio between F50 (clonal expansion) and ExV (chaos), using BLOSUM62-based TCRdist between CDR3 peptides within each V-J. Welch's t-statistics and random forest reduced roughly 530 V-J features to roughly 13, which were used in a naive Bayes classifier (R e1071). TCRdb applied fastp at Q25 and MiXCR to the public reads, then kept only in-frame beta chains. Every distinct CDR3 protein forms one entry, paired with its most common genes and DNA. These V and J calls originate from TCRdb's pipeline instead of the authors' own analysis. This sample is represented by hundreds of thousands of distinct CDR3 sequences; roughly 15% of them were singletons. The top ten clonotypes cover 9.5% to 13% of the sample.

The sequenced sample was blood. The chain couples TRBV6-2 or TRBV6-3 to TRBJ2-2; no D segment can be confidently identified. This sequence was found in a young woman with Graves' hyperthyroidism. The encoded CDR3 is CASSYIGDSNTGELFF. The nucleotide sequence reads TGTGCCAGCAGTTATATCGGCGATTCGAACACCGGGGAGCTGTTTTTT.